A single sample gave rise to the 2 T cell receptor beta chains below, sequenced in a study of spatial heterogeneity in lung cancer. Each CDR3 protein is one row after TCRdb ran MiXCR on the 5' RACE reads. This repertoire shows roughly 34,000 distinct CDR3 sequences, just over 7.5% found once; its top ten account for 9.4%. Time point specified: blood at routine non-recurrence follow-up after resection. Here the sequenced sample was PBMCs, taken at follow-up. The receptor source for this set is a male donor with early-stage non-small cell lung cancer.

This clonotype has a count of ten or more. The chain is built from TRBV6-6 and TRBJ2-7, with 7 positions matching TRBD1. Trimming cost V 2 bases and J 1 base; bases outside gene matches: 8. The CDR3 runs 16 residues. Looked up from germline, CDR1 is MNHNY and CDR2 is SVGAGI (reference sequence). In DNA, the CDR3 is TGTGCCAGCAGTTACATGGAGAGACAGGGTTCCTACGAGCAGTACTTC. It encodes CASSYMERQGSYEQYF.

This clonotype was counted many times. The chain is built from TRBV20-1 and TRBJ2-3, with a possible D match to TRBD2 (5 bases). CDR3 size: 12 residues. The V gene's germline CDR1 is DFQATT and CDR2 SNEGSKA (reference sequence). V shed 5 bases and J shed 10 bases, with 16 bases lying between them. CDR3 nucleotides: TGCAGTGCTCGACCCCGAGCCGGGGCGCAGTATTTT. Translated, it gives CSARPRAGAQYF.